The clone carrying this TCR beta chain turned up a few times. What it recognizes is unknown. As part of library construction, unique molecular identifiers were attached to individual cDNA molecules. TCRdb re-derived calls from the 5' RACE reads in MiXCR, one entry per CDR3 protein. The table has about 33,000 distinct CDR3 sequences, 5% seen once. The data stem from a study of early T cells in non-severe SARS-CoV-2 infection. About the research overall: Unpaired chains resulted from sequencing bulk RNA of unsorted whole blood.

Study observations and caveats: Anti-spike CD8 responses were favored in VDJdb matching, and private and CD4 specificities were missed.

Trimming at V came to 5 bases and at J to 4 bases, leaving 5 bases not matched to a gene. CDR1 is KGHSH and CDR2 is LQKENI in the germline V gene. The CDR3 is made up of 14 amino acids. This chain links TRBV18 with TRBJ2-3; 8 nucleotides match TRBD2. The sequencing sample was made of whole blood. The origin of this receptor is an adult who was a healthcare worker with PCR-confirmed SARS-CoV-2 infection or an uninfected control (not recorded which). This CDR3 is CASSTGLAADTQYF. In DNA form, the CDR3 reads TGTGCCAGCTCAACCGGACTAGCAGCAGATACGCAGTATTTT.